This is a list of T cell receptor beta chains from one sample in a study of OX40 agonist ivuxolimab in advanced cancers. Here immunoSEQ multiplex PCR was the method, and the copy in TCRdb shows in-frame clones only, minus some. Here the sample spans about 68,000 clones, around four fifths being singletons. Specimen: CD4+ or CD8+ T cells sorted from blood, collected in a trial of the OX40 agonist ivuxolimab. The receptors were gathered from an adult with an advanced solid tumor such as melanoma, head and neck, liver or kidney cancer. The CDR3 runs from the conserved cysteine through the conserved F or W. Fields, in order: D gene, J gene, clone size, V gene, CDR3 DNA, CDR3 protein. D genes are given only for firm matches. Size tells how often a clone was seen (once, few, many) or the class of an expanded clone, and some rows leave it out.

>.|TRBJ2-7|once|TRBV7-8
TGTGCCAGCAGCGCAGATCGGAGTACCTACGAGCAGTACTTC
CASSADRSTYEQYF
>.|TRBJ1-2|.|TRBV29-1
TGCAGCGTCGCCCAGGACTATGGCTACACCTTC
CSVAQDYGYTF
>.|TRBJ1-1|few|TRBV2
TGTGCCAGCGGGGGCATGGTGAACACTGAAGCTTTCTTT
CASGGMVNTEAFF
>.|TRBJ1-5|.|TRBV19
TGTGCCAGTAGAACACGGGAGAAGGGGTATAGCAATCAGCCCCAGCATTTT
CASRTREKGYSNQPQHF
>TRBD1|TRBJ2-7|.|TRBV7-2
TGTGCCAGCAGCTTAGGGGGACAGGGGCCCCACGAGCAGTACTTC
CASSLGGQGPHEQYF
>TRBD1|TRBJ2-5|.|TRBV7-9
TGTGCCAGCAGCCTGTTCGTCGGGACAGGGCAAGAGACCCAGTACTTC
CASSLFVGTGQETQYF
>.|TRBJ2-3|few|TRBV29-1
TGCAGCGGACGGGACTGGGGGGGCACAGATACGCAGTATTTT
CSGRDWGGTDTQYF
>.|TRBJ2-5|.|TRBV30
TGTGCCCTGGCTACTACCGAGACCCAGTACTTC
CALATTETQYF
>.|TRBJ2-2|.|TRBV11-1
TGTGCCAGCAGCTTCAGGACCGGGGAGCTGTTTTTT
CASSFRTGELFF
>TRBD2|TRBJ2-3|.|TRBV25-1
TGTGCCACCGCCGGGACTAGCGGGAGTAAAGATACGCAGTATTTT
CATAGTSGSKDTQYF
>.|TRBJ2-1|once|TRBV9
TGTGCCAGCAGCGTTGACGGAGACTCCTACAATGAGCAGTTCTTC
CASSVDGDSYNEQFF
>.|TRBJ2-7|.|TRBV12-2
TGTGCAAGTCGCTTAAACCCTTCGGGAACAAACGAGCAGTACTTC
CASRLNPSGTNEQYF
>TRBD1|TRBJ2-5|.|TRBV10-3
TGTGCCATCAGTGGGACAGGGGGAATTCGGACCCAGTACTTC
CAISGTGGIRTQYF
>TRBD1|TRBJ2-2|.|TRBV19
TGTGCCGGACAGGTGGACACCGGGGAGCTGTTTTTT
CAGQVDTGELFF
>TRBD2|TRBJ2-7|once|TRBV9
TGTGCCAGCAGCCCGACCGCGTCTACCGGGGGGGAGCAGTACTTC
CASSPTASTGGEQYF
>.|TRBJ2-1|once|TRBV7-2
TGTGCCAGCAGCTTAGCGCTTCTCGGGAGAGTTGTAGGGTACAATGAGCAGTTCTTC
CASSLALLGRVVGYNEQFF
>.|TRBJ2-1|.|TRBV18
TGTGCCAGCTCACCAACTGGGTCAGGAGGCAATGAGCAGTTCTTC
CASSPTGSGGNEQFF
>TRBD1|TRBJ2-1|.|TRBV11-2
TGTGCCAGCAGCTTGGGACAGGTTTACAATGAGCAGTTCTTC
CASSLGQVYNEQFF
>.|TRBJ2-5|.|TRBV27
TGTGCCAGCAGTCCTACCCCCGGGGGCGAGGGGGAGCAGTACTTC
CASSPTPGGEGEQYF
>.|TRBJ2-5|.|TRBV6-6
TGTGCCAGCAGTGGGACCCGGGAGACCCAGTACTTC
CASSGTRETQYF
>.|TRBJ1-1|once|TRBV29-1
TGCAGCGTTGAAGCGGGTTTTGAAGCTTTCTTT
CSVEAGFEAFF
>.|TRBJ2-7|.|TRBV4-1
TGCGCCAGCAGCCGGACAGAAACCTACGAGCAGTACTTC
CASSRTETYEQYF
>.|TRBJ2-5|.|TRBV2
TGTGCCAGCAGTGGAGGGGGGGGCCAGGAGACCCAGTACTTC
CASSGGGGQETQYF
>.|TRBJ1-4|.|TRBV7-9
TGTGCCAGCAGCTTCGACCTGAATGAAAAACTGTTTTTT
CASSFDLNEKLFF
>.|TRBJ1-1|few|TRBV28
TGTGCCAGCAGCTCTCCCCGAGGGACCCAACAAGGAAACACTGAAGCTTTCTTT
CASSSPRGTQQGNTEAFF
>.|TRBJ2-1|.|TRBV5-1
TGCGCCAGCAGCTTGGCTCCACTAGATAACTACAATGAGCAGTTCTTC
CASSLAPLDNYNEQFF
>.|TRBJ2-7|.|TRBV4-3
TGCGCCAGCAGCCAAGATTTCGCGGGTGAGTCCTACGAGCAGTACTTC
CASSQDFAGESYEQYF
>TRBD1|TRBJ2-1|once|TRBV6-5
TGTGCCAGCTCGGGACAGGGGGTTGTCAATGAGCAGTTCTTC
CASSGQGVVNEQFF
>.|TRBJ2-1|.|TRBV27
TGTGCCAGCAGCCGAGGGGGTTCCTACAATGAGCAGTTCTTC
CASSRGGSYNEQFF
>TRBD1|TRBJ1-2|.|TRBV10-3
TGTGCCATCAGCGCCCGGGACAGGGAGGCTAACTATGGCTACACCTTC
CAISARDREANYGYTF
>TRBD1|TRBJ1-6|.|TRBV5-1
TGCGCCAGCAGCCTACGACAGGGGGCTGATTCACCCCTCCACTTT
CASSLRQGADSPLHF
>.|TRBJ1-1|.|TRBV12-5
TGTGCTAGTGGTTTGGTACTGGCAGGGGTACGGGACACTGAAGCTTTCTTT
CASGLVLAGVRDTEAFF
>.|TRBJ1-2|.|TRBV9
TGTGCCAGCAGCGCGTCGGGGGGGAACTATGGCTACACCTTC
CASSASGGNYGYTF
>TRBD1|TRBJ1-1|.|TRBV5-6
TGTGCCAGCAGCACCAGACAGGGGTTAGTCACTGAAGCTTTCTTT
CASSTRQGLVTEAFF
>.|TRBJ2-5|.|TRBV2
TGTGCCAGCAGTGAACTGGCAGGGATGGGAGAGACCCAGTACTTC
CASSELAGMGETQYF
>.|TRBJ1-1|.|TRBV5-1
TGCGCCAGCAGCGGAGACACAGGGTTGAACACTGAAGCTTTCTTT
CASSGDTGLNTEAFF
>.|TRBJ1-1|.|TRBV20-1
TGCAGTGCTAAGTCGTCATCTAAGGTTCCCTTT
CSAKSSSKVPF
>.|TRBJ1-5|.|TRBV10-3
TGTGCCATCAGTGAGTTACTTAATCAGCCCCAGCATTTT
CAISELLNQPQHF
>.|TRBJ2-5|once|TRBV19
TGTGCCAGTAGTCCCATAGGTGGGGGAGATCAGGAGACCCAGTACTTC
CASSPIGGGDQETQYF
>TRBD1|TRBJ1-6|.|TRBV6-6
TGTGCCAGCAGCGACAGGGGGAGTTCACCCCTCCACTTT
CASSDRGSSPLHF
>.|TRBJ2-1|.|TRBV7-2
TGTGCCAGCAGCTTTTTATATGGTGGAGGTGAGCAGTTCTTC
CASSFLYGGGEQFF
>TRBD2|TRBJ2-1|.|TRBV11-3
TGTGCCAGCAGCTCGCGGGGGGGCTCCGACGGTGAGCAGTTCTTC
CASSSRGGSDGEQFF
>.|TRBJ2-7|.|TRBV5-8
TGTGCCAGCAGCGCCAGGTACGAGCAGTACTTC
CASSARYEQYF
>.|TRBJ2-3|.|TRBV5-4
TGTGCCAGCAGCCTGGGAGCAGATACGCAGTATTTT
CASSLGADTQYF
>.|TRBJ2-5|.|TRBV2
TGTGCCAGCAGTTACAAAGAGACCCAGTACTTC
CASSYKETQYF
>TRBD2|TRBJ2-1|.|TRBV7-2
TGTGCCAGCAGCTTAGAACTAGCGGGGGGGTACAATGAGCAGTTCTTC
CASSLELAGGYNEQFF
>.|TRBJ1-2|.|TRBV9
TGTGCCAGCAGCGGGATGCCGGCTACACGCTACACCTTC
CASSGMPATRYTF
>.|TRBJ2-1|.|TRBV27
TGTGCCAGCGTCAATAGCCGGGCTGAGCAGTTCTTC
CASVNSRAEQFF
>.|TRBJ2-7|.|TRBV19
TGTGCCAGTAGTATTGGGGGCTACGAGCAGTACTTC
CASSIGGYEQYF
>TRBD2|TRBJ2-1|.|TRBV28
TGTGCCAGCAGTTTAATCTTAGGAGCGGGGGATGGGCATGAGCAGTTCTTC
CASSLILGAGDGHEQFF
>.|TRBJ1-2|.|TRBV15
TGTGCCACCAGCAGAGATTACGGGGGCCAGATTAACTATGGCTACACCTTC
CATSRDYGGQINYGYTF
>.|TRBJ2-3|.|TRBV19
TGTGCCAGTAGTATGGGCAACAGCAACACAGATACGCAGTATTTT
CASSMGNSNTDTQYF
>TRBD1|TRBJ1-2|.|TRBV28
TGTGCCAGCGGGACAGGGGCCAAGAACTATGGCTACACCTTC
CASGTGAKNYGYTF
>.|TRBJ2-5|.|TRBV2
TGTGCCACCACCCTCATCCAGGGAAATTTGCAAGAGACCCAGTACTTC
CATTLIQGNLQETQYF